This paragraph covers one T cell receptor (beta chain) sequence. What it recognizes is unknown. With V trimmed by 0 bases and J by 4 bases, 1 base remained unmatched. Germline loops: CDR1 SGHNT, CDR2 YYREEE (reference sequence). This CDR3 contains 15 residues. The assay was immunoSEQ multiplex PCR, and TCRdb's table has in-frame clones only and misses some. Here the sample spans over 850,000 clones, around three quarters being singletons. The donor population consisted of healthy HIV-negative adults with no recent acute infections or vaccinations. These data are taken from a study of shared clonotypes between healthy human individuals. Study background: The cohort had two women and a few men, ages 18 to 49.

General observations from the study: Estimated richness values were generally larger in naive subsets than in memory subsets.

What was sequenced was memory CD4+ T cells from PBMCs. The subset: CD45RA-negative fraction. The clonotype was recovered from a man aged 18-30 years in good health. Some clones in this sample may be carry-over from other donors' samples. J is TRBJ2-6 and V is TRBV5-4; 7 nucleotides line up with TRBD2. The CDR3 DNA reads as TGTGCCAGCAGCTTGGTCGGGAGGGGGGCCAACGTCCTGACTTTC. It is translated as CASSLVGRGANVLTF.